The 18 T cell receptor beta chains below were found in one sample sequenced in a study of T cell repertoires in cytomegalovirus infection. TCRdb analysed the reads with MiXCR anew, one entry per CDR3 protein. Among hundreds of thousands of distinct CDR3 sequences listed, approximately 32% were seen once. Their antigens are not known. Material: cultured CD8+ T cells from PBMCs, obtained from culture after CMV antigen stimulation. Source of these receptors: a human donor in good health (CMV status not recorded). Some clones in this sample may be carry-over from other donors' samples.

The chain has TRBV5-6 and TRBJ2-7; TRBD1 matches at 7 bases. Germline loops: CDR1 SGHDT, CDR2 YYEEEE. CDR3 length: 14 residues. Unmatched junction bases numbered 6, after V lost 3 bases and J lost 3 bases. The CDR3 DNA reads TGTGCCAGCAGCTCCACAGGGGCTTACTACGAGCAGTACGTC. Encoded protein: CASSSTGAYYEQYV.

The chain joins TRBV7-6 to TRBJ1-4; D unresolved. Deletions cut 4 bases from V and 8 bases from J, with 14 bases between. Germline loops: CDR1 SGHVS, CDR2 FNYEAQ. The CDR3 has 14 amino acids. CDR3 DNA sequence: TGTGCCAGCAGCTCGACCCCCCAGCGGGAAAAACTGTTTTTT. Its protein product is CASSSTPQREKLFF.

The count of this clonotype is one. The gene calls are TRBV6-6 and TRBJ2-5, with a possible D match to TRBD2 (6 bases). V was shortened by 6 bases and J by 0 bases, with 14 bases between the two germline ends. The CDR3 covers 15 residues. Looked up from germline, CDR1 is MNHNY and CDR2 is SVGAGI (reference sequence). As DNA, the CDR3 is TGTGCCAGCAGGACCGGGACTCAGTACCAAGAGACCCAGTACTTC. This encodes CASRTGTQYQETQYF.

This clonotype showed up many times. The rearrangement links TRBV7-9 to TRBJ1-2; TRBD1 might be the D (6 bases). CDR3 length equals 13 residues. The germline V gene has CDR1 SEHNR and CDR2 FQNEAQ (reference sequence). Trimming removed 5 bases from V and 3 bases from J, with 10 bases in between. The CDR3 DNA reads as TGTGCCAGCAGCAGGACAGAGGACTATGGCTACACCTTC. This encodes CASSRTEDYGYTF.

The table lists this clonotype with many counts. The chain is built from TRBV4-1 and TRBJ1-6; 8 positions agree with TRBD1. The CDR3 has 17 amino acids. In germline, CDR1 is MGHRA, CDR2 YSYEKL. The V gene end was trimmed by 0 bases and the J gene end by 10 bases; junction bases not matched to a gene: 11. CDR3 coding DNA: TGCGCCAGCAGCCAAGATGGGGAGACAGGGGAGAAATCACCCCTCCACTTT. Its translation: CASSQDGETGEKSPLHF.

About this clonotype itself: A junction boundary mismatches the germline segment, possibly from a read error. This rearrangement joins TRBV5-6 to TRBJ2-1, with TRBD1 matching 9 bases. This CDR3 comprises 14 residues. Germline V gene lookup returns CDR1 SGHDT and CDR2 YYEEEE. DNA of the CDR3: TGTGCCAACAGCTTCGGGACAGGGTTTAGTGAGCAGTTCTTC. Its translation: CANSFGTGFSEQFF.

This clonotype was seen only a few times. The chain links TRBV29-1 to TRBJ2-1; the D is unclear. The V gene's germline CDR1 is SQVTM and CDR2 ANQGSEA. Trimming cost V 0 bases and J 11 bases, with 11 bases left between them. CDR3 length: 12 residues. The CDR3 reads CSVEESLQKQFF. CDR3 nucleotides: TGCAGCGTTGAAGAATCTCTTCAGAAGCAGTTCTTC.

In this sample, this clonotype turned up many times. The chain employs TRBV7-9 and TRBJ2-1; D unclear. This CDR3 spans 14 amino acids. Germline values: CDR1 SEHNR, CDR2 FQNEAQ (reference sequence). Between the trimmed V and J ends, which lost 7 bases and 4 bases, there was a span of 14 bases. The CDR3 sequence: CASIGREHYNEQFF. The CDR3 region has the DNA TGTGCCAGCATAGGAAGGGAACATTACAATGAGCAGTTCTTC. The full variable domain, in which reference TRBV7-9 and TRBJ2-1 provide the parts outside the CDR3, is DTGVSQNPRHKITKRGQNVTFRCDPISEHNRLYWYRQTLGQGPEFLTYFQNEAQLEKSRLLSDRFSAERPKGSFSTLEIQRTEQGDSAMYLCASIGREHYNEQFFGPGTRLTVL.

The chain links TRBV27 to TRBJ2-2, with 8 bases lining up with TRBD2. CDR3 length: 14 residues. Germline assignment: CDR1 MNHEY and CDR2 SMNVEV (reference sequence). The V and J ends lost 8 bases and 3 bases, in that order; junction bases with no gene match: 5. CDR3 bases: TGTGCCAGCTGCGGGGGGTTGTACACCGGGGAGCTGTTTTTT. As protein: CASCGGLYTGELFF.

On this clonotype itself: This could be a read error, since a much larger clone is one nucleotide away. The V and J genes are TRBV7-8 and TRBJ1-5; the D gene is possibly TRBD1 (6 bases). The germline CDR1 and CDR2 sequences are SGHVS and FQNEAQ. The CDR3 extends over 15 amino acids. CDR3 DNA sequence: TGTGCCAGCGGCTTAGAGGGGGTCGGCAATCAGCCCCAGCATTTT. Translating gives CASGLEGVGNQPQHF.

This clonotype occurred a few times. The chain couples TRBV7-9 to TRBJ2-3; 7 positions match TRBD1. The CDR3 totals 14 residues. The V segment lost 5 bases and the J segment 7 bases; nucleotides outside the gene matches: 9. Per the germline V gene, CDR1 is SEHNR and CDR2 is FQNEAQ (reference sequence). Here the CDR3 reads CASSPRQGTHTQYF. In DNA, the CDR3 is TGTGCCAGCAGCCCCCGACAGGGAACCCATACGCAGTATTTT.

The V gene is TRBV4-1, the J gene TRBJ2-1; unclear D gene. The CDR3 runs 16 residues. Trimming shortened V by 3 bases and J by 8 bases, and 20 bases separated the two germline ends. Germline V gene data show CDR1 as MGHRA and CDR2 as YSYEKL. The CDR3 sequence is CASSQSMGAPSDEQFF. CDR3 DNA sequence: TGCGCCAGCAGCCAGTCGATGGGCGCCCCGTCGGATGAGCAGTTCTTC.

The rearrangement joins TRBV7-6 to TRBJ2-4, with D perhaps matching TRBD2 (5 bases). The CDR3 is made up of 16 amino acids. CDR1 is SGHVS and CDR2 is FNYEAQ in the germline V gene. V was cut by 4 bases and J by 0 bases, with 13 bases left in between. In nucleotides, the CDR3 is TGTGCCAGCAGCTCCGACCCCGGACTAGCCAAAAACATTCAGTACTTC. Translation: CASSSDPGLAKNIQYF.

There are a few counts of this clonotype. This chain uses TRBV6-6 with TRBJ1-1, with D tentatively TRBD1 (5 bases). Trimming removed 4 bases from V and 0 bases from J, with 12 bases in between. This CDR3 contains 15 residues. Germline assignment: CDR1 MNHNY and CDR2 SVGAGI (reference sequence). CDR3 loop: CASSWGVEMNTEAFF. CDR3 bases: TGTGCCAGCAGTTGGGGGGTGGAAATGAACACTGAAGCTTTCTTT.

The chain is built from TRBV19 and TRBJ1-6, with 11 bases that match TRBD1. Germline values: CDR1 LNHDA, CDR2 SQIVND (reference sequence). Trimming removed 5 bases from V and 10 bases from J; junction bases left unmatched: 7. The CDR3 extends over 15 amino acids. The CDR3 sequence is CASSPGTGGSSPLHF. The CDR3 DNA is TGTGCCAGTAGTCCCGGGACAGGGGGTTCATCACCCCTCCACTTT.

This clonotype came up a few times. The chain employs TRBV10-3 and TRBJ2-2; tentative D call: TRBD2 (5 bases). From germline, CDR1 is ENHRY and CDR2 SYGVKD. The CDR3 loop spans 12 amino acids. The V end lost 7 bases, the J end lost 5 bases, and 8 bases lay between the germline ends. Written as DNA, the CDR3 is TGTGCCATCATTGGAGGAACCGGGGAGCTGTTTTTT. This gives the protein CAIIGGTGELFF.

This clonotype was detected only a few times. The rearrangement uses TRBV27 and TRBJ2-5; 8 positions agree with TRBD2. The CDR3 is 16 amino acids. The V segment lost 5 bases and the J segment 0 bases; nucleotides outside the gene matches: 8. CDR1 and CDR2 (germline): MNHEY, SMNVEV (reference sequence). The CDR3 here is CASSARVAGYQETQYF. The CDR3 region has the DNA TGTGCCAGCAGTGCCCGGGTAGCGGGGTACCAAGAGACCCAGTACTTC.

The chain links TRBV19 to TRBJ1-1; TRBD1 might be the D (5 bases). The CDR3 spans 15 residues. V lost 4 bases, J lost 1 base, and 13 bases lay in between. The germline V gene has CDR1 LNHDA and CDR2 SQIVND (reference sequence). This CDR3 is CASSTDDSPNTEAFF. CDR3 bases: TGTGCCAGTAGTACAGATGACAGCCCGAACACTGAAGCTTTCTTT.